The entry below gives a single TCR beta chain sequence along with its context. Produced via immunoSEQ multiplex PCR; TCRdb's table is partial and in-frame only. This table holds over 150,000 clones, 75% to 95% found once. The data belong to a study of cytomegalovirus exposure and HLA in healthy donors. CDR3 length: 14 amino acids. The V gene lost 4 bases and the J gene lost 3 bases, with 14 bases spanning the gap. CDR1 and CDR2 from the germline V gene are SGHNT and YYREEE (reference sequence). This receptor was obtained from a woman between 18 and 30 years old in good health and CMV-seropositive. Sequencing used PBMCs. This chain links TRBV5-4 with TRBJ2-7; TRBD1 is a possible D gene (6 bases). The CDR3 DNA reads TGTGCCAGCAGCCGAAGTAAACAGGGCTACGAGCAGTACTTC. Translated, it gives CASSRSKQGYEQYF.